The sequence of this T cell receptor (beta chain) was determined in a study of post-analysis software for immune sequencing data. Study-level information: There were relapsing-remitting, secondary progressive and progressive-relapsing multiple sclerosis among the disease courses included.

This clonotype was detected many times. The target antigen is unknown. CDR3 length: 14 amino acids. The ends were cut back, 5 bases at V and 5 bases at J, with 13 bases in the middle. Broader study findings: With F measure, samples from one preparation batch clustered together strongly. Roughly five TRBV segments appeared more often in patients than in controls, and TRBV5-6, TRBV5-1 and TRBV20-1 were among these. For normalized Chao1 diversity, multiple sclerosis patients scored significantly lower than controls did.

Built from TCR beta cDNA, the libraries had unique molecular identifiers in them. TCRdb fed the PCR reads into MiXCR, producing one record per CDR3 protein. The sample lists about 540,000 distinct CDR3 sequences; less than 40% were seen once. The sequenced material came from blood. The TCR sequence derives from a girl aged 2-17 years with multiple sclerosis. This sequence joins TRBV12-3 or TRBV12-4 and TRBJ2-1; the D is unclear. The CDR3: CASSLPQGNNEQFF. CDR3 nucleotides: TGTGCCAGCAGTCTCCCACAAGGGAACAATGAGCAGTTCTTC.